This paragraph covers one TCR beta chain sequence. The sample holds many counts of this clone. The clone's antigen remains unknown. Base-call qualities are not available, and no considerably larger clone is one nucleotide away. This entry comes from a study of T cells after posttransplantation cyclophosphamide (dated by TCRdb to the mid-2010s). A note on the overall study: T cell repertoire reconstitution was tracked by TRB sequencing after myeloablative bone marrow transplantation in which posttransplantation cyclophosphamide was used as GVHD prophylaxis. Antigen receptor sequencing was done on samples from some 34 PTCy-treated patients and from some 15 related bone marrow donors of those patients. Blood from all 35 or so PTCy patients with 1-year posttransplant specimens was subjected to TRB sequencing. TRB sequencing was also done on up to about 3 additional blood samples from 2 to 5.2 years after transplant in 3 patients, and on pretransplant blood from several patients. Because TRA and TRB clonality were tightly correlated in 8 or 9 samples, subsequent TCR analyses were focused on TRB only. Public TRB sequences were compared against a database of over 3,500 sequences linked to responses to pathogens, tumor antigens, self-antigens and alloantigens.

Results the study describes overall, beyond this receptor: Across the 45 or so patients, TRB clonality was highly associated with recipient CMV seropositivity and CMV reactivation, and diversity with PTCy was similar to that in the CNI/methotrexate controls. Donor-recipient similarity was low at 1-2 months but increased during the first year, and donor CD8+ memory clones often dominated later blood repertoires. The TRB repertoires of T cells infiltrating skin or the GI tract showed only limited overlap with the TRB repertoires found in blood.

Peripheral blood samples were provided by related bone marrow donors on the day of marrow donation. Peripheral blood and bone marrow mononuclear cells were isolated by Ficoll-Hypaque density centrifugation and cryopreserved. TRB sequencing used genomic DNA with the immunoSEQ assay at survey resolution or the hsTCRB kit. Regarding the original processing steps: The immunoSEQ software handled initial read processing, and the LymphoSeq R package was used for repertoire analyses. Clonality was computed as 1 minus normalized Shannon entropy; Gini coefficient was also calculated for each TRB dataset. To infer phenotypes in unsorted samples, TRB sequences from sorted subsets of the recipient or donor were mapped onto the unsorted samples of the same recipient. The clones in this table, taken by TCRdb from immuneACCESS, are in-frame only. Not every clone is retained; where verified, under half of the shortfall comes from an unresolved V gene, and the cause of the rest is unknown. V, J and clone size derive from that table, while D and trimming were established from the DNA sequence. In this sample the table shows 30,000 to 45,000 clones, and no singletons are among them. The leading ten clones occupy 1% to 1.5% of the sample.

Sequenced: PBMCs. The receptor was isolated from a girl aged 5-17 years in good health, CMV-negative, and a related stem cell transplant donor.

The CDR3 protein: CASSQDRGPGNTIYF. The nucleotide sequence is given as TGCGCCAGCAGCCAAGACAGGGGGCCTGGAAACACCATATATTTT. The V and J genes are TRBV4-1 and TRBJ1-3; 8 bases in between match TRBD1. The CDR3 runs 15 residues from the cysteine to the phenylalanine. Of all the DNA, just the CDR3 is kept, 45 bases in frame from base 1. From a lookup of the germline V gene, CDR1 and CDR2 are MGHRA and YSYEKL. The germline V and J ends show losses of 0 bases and 2 bases respectively, and no gene match explains 0 bases of the junction.